The 8 T cell receptor beta chains below all came from one sample that was sequenced in a study of blood T cells in healthy people across ages (dated by TCRdb to the mid-2010s). The receptor library was made with 5' RACE. Sequencing took place on an Illumina HiSeq 2500. A second PCR of roughly 6 to 11 cycles was run with a J-beta primer mix and a sample-barcoded 5' primer. The public reads were reprocessed in TCRdb via fastp at Q25 and MiXCR, keeping in-frame beta chains. Here each entry gathers all rows of one CDR3 protein and keeps the most common genes and DNA. Present in this sample are about 630,000 distinct CDR3 sequences, around 21% of which were seen just once. The top ten clonotypes cover 3% to 4.5% of the sample. The sequenced material came from blood. Every receptor here comes from a man aged 65 to 85 in good health.

This clonotype was detected only a few times. This chain uses TRBV12-3 or TRBV12-4 with TRBJ2-2; 7 nucleotides align to TRBD1. CDR3 size: 17 residues. V was clipped by 0 bases and J by 2 bases; unmatched bases: 6. The CDR3, as DNA: TGTGCCAGCAGTTTAGCCTCCGGGACAGCAAACACCGGGGAGCTGTTTTTT. This encodes CASSLASGTANTGELFF.

As to this clonotype: One base away lies a much larger clone, so this may be a sequencing read error. Because it lacks the conserved phenylalanine or tryptophan at the end, this CDR3 is likely a read error. The CDR3 reads CSARGSAQGSPLHS. The CDR3 bases are TGCAGTGCTAGGGGATCAGCTCAGGGTTCACCCCTCCACTCT. The chain couples TRBV20-1 to TRBJ1-6; D perhaps matches TRBD1 (5 bases). CDR1 and CDR2 (germline): DFQATT, SNEGSKA (reference sequence). V was cut by 3 bases and J by 9 bases, with 15 bases left in between. This CDR3 comprises 14 residues.

The chain links TRBV29-1 to TRBJ1-3; TRBD1 is a possible D gene (6 bases). Germline V gene lookup returns CDR1 SQVTM and CDR2 ANQGSEA. This CDR3 contains 15 residues. V lost 7 bases and J 0 bases, leaving 16 bases between the germline ends. The CDR3 DNA is TGCAGCGCGGCGACAGGCACCAACTCTGGAAACACCATATATTTT. It encodes CSAATGTNSGNTIYF.

This clonotype was counted only a few times. V and J are TRBV5-1 and TRBJ2-5, with D maybe TRBD2 (6 bases). The V end was cut by 7 bases, the J end by 0 bases, with 13 bases between. The V gene's germline CDR1 is SGHRS and CDR2 YFSETQ. CDR3 size: 14 residues. The CDR3 spells CASRTGDYQETQYF. The CDR3 DNA follows: TGCGCCAGCCGGACCGGGGACTACCAAGAGACCCAGTACTTC.

The genes are TRBV7-2 and TRBJ1-3; 12 bases map to TRBD1. In germline, CDR1 is SGHTA, CDR2 FQGNSA. The CDR3 has 17 amino acids. V gave up 0 bases and J gave up 4 bases; unmatched junction bases: 4. For the CDR3, the DNA is TGTGCCAGCAGCTTAGCGCGGGGACAGGGGGCCGGAAACACCATATATTTT. As protein: CASSLARGQGAGNTIYF.

This clonotype has a count of ten or more. V and J are TRBV24-1 and TRBJ2-7; maybe TRBD2 (6 bases). The V gene's germline CDR1 is KGHDR and CDR2 SFDVKD. The CDR3 sequence is 15 residues long. V was shortened by 4 bases and J by 3 bases, with 15 bases between the two germline ends. DNA for the CDR3: TGTGCCACCAGTGACTCCGGGACTTCAAGCTACGAGCAGTACTTC. It specifies CATSDSGTSSYEQYF.

The rearrangement uses TRBV5-6 and TRBJ2-5; D uncertain. TRBJ2-1 explains the end of the DNA better; the J call may be wrong. This CDR3 comprises 14 residues. Germline V lookup: CDR1 SGHDT, CDR2 YYEEEE. CDR3 bases: TGTGCCAGCAGCTTCCAGGTATCTTACAATGAGCAGTTCTTC. Translating it yields CASSFQVSYNEQFF.

This clonotype was counted a few times. The V call is TRBV4-1, the J call TRBJ2-3, with TRBD2 matching over 7 bases. Germline values: CDR1 MGHRA, CDR2 YSYEKL. The CDR3 covers 17 residues. The V segment lost 0 bases and the J segment 3 bases; nucleotides outside the gene matches: 9. The CDR3: CASSQDQAGPLTDTQYF. CDR3 coding DNA: TGCGCCAGCAGCCAAGATCAAGCGGGACCCCTTACAGATACGCAGTATTTT.